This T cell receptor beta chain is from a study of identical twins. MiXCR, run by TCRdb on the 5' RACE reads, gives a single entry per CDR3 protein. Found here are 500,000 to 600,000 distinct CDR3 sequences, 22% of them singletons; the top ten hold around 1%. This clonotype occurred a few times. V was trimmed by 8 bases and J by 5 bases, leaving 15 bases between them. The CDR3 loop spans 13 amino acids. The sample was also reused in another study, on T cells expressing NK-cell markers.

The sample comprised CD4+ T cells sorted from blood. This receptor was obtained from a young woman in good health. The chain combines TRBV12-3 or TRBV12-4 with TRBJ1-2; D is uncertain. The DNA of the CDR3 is TGTGCCAGCCTAAACAGAGGGCCTTATGGCTACACCTTC. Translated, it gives CASLNRGPYGYTF.